This TCR beta chain was recovered during a study of identical twins (dated by TCRdb to 2015 to 2016). Describing the broader study: The study deep-sequenced TCR alpha and beta repertoires from monozygotic twins, unrelated adults of various ages and cord blood to test whether fetal clonotypes persist. Replicate twin experiments were performed at different times using different library preparation protocols to rule out contamination. Overall study results and their limits: A weaker excess of twin sharing was found in beta out-of-frame sequences because the signal-to-noise ratio was lowered by fewer shared sequences. Invariant T cells such as MAIT and iNKT could partly confound zero-insertion analyses, though diverse VJ usage argued against this for most clonotypes. Because the same donors could not be followed over many years, the conclusions relied on cross-sectional statistical analysis. Abundant cord blood beta clonotypes carried fewer insertions; young adult naive repertoires showed a weaker similar trend, while memory repertoires showed none. Recombination models systematically underestimated out-of-frame TCR alpha sharing in monozygotic twins but agreed with sharing between unrelated individuals. Compared with coincidental sharing between unrelated individuals, out-of-frame TCR alpha sequences shared between twins showed an excess of sequences with low generation probability.

Library construction relied on 5' RACE. Sequencing used an Illumina HiSeq 2000. A universal primer binding site was introduced by template switching, and a unique molecular identifier was present in the final cDNA, enabling accurate counting of TCR cDNA molecules. Specific primers in the conserved constant-segment region were used to synthesize first-strand cDNA for the TCR alpha and beta chains. To control for contamination, every cDNA library was double barcoded, receiving both a SMART-Mk sample barcode and Illumina barcodes. TruSeq adapter sequences and Illumina sample barcodes were added in two successive PCR steps. The TCR alpha and beta cDNA libraries were sequenced on the Illumina HiSeq platform using custom primers. As for the authors' bioinformatics: MiGEC processed the raw reads to extract unique molecular identifiers, while MiXCR was used to determine the CDR3 positions. For each individual, recombination models were inferred using an EM algorithm with the repgenHMM and IGoR tools. Shared clonotype analysis was performed with the tcR package in R, normalizing sharing by the product of cloneset sizes. To study raw recombination without the effects of thymic and clonal selection, out-of-frame nonproductive sequences were analyzed. TCRdb took the public reads, trimmed them with fastp at Q25, ran MiXCR for clone calling and kept in-frame beta chains. Rows matching on CDR3 protein sequence are summarized as one entry with the most common DNA and genes. V and J calls and clone size were set by TCRdb, not the authors. The sample profile shows about 720,000 distinct CDR3 sequences; roughly 20% of them were found once. The ten biggest clones cover roughly 14% of the sample.

Concerning this clonotype itself: Its antigen target is currently unknown. There are no base qualities to consult, and no much larger clone falls within one base.

All donors were healthy Caucasians. Three pairs of female monozygotic twins, all aged about 18 to 29 years, were included in the twin cohort. The RNA used for TCR libraries was isolated from peripheral blood mononuclear cells. From cysteine to phenylalanine, the CDR3 is 15 amino acids long. Just CDR3 DNA is preserved here, 45 bases in frame from base 1. The germline V gene (reference sequence) sets CDR1 to LNHNV and CDR2 to YYDKDF. Cut back by 1 base and 6 bases, the V and J ends lie 14 bases apart. The sample also formed part of further work on T cells expressing NK-cell markers. According to the second study: Three sorted T-cell subsets (CD3+CD56+NKG2C+, CD3+CD56+NKG2C- and CD3+CD56-NKG2C+) from fewer than 10 donors had their TCR beta-chain repertoires profiled. Of the eight sequenced donors, seven were found to be HCMV-seropositive and one was found to be HCMV-seronegative. In several experiments an anti-gammadeltaTCR antibody was added to restrict sorting to alphabetaTCR-expressing T cells. For roughly 6 donors, the dominant CD3+CD56+NKG2C+ clonotypes were among the top 10 CD8+ clonotypes and accounted for about 1.0-7.0% of CD8+ T cells. Those dominant clonotypes were again the most abundant among CD3+CD56-NKG2C+ cells in a few donors, at roughly 25-60.1%. Whether the expanded NKG2C-expressing T cell clones were specific for HCMV antigens was left unclear. All eight donors whose samples were sequenced were randomly selected healthy volunteers, three of them men and five women. A commercial ELISA kit detecting HCMV-specific IgG in serum was used to determine HCMV serostatus. For about six donors, bulk peripheral blood T-cell repertoires were additionally sequenced from unsorted PBMC. MIGEC was used to demultiplex reads and group reads by UMI, and MiTCR was used to assemble and quantify clonotypes. To exclude erroneous sequences, any TCR cDNA sequence not supported by at least two reads was discarded. The tcR package was used for downstream repertoire analysis, with clonotypes matched between fractions based on CDR3 nucleotide sequence plus V segment. Antigen specificity was annotated against VDJdb with VDJmatch, allowing one amino acid substitution in CDR3.

Specimen: PBMCs. This TCR was sampled from a woman aged 18-29 years in good health. This chain joins TRBV15 to TRBJ2-3; the D segment is perhaps TRBD1 or TRBD2, each sharing 5 matched bases. The CDR3: CATSRGGYDRDTQYF. In nucleotide form, the sequence is TGTGCCACCAGCAGAGGGGGGTATGATAGGGATACGCAGTATTTT. Where the CDR3 stops, the reference TRBV15 and TRBJ2-3 genes take over; the full variable domain is DAMVIQNPRYQVTQFGKPVTLSCSQTLNHNVMYWYQQKSSQAPKLLFHYYDKDFNNEADTPDNFQSRRPNTSFCFLDIRSPGLGDTAMYLCATSRGGYDRDTQYFGPGTRLTVL.